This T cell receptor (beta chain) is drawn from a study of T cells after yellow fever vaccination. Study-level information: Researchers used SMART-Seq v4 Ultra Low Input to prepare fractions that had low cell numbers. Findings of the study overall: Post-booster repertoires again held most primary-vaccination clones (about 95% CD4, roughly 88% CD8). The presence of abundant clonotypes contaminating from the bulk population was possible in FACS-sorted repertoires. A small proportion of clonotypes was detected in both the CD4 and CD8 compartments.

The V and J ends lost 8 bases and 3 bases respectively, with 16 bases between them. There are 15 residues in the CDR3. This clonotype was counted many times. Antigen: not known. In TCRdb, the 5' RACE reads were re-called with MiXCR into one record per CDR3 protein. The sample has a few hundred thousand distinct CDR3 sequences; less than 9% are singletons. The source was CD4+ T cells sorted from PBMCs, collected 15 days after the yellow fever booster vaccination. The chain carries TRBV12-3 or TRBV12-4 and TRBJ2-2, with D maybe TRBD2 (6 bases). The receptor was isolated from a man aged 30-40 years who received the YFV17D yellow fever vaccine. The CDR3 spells CASRGGTAYTGELFF. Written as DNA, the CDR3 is TGTGCCAGCCGAGGAGGGACGGCTTACACCGGGGAGCTGTTTTTT.